These 2 T cell receptor beta chains share one sample of origin, sequenced in a study of cytomegalovirus exposure and HLA in healthy donors. 60 Vbeta and 13 Jbeta primers were used in PCR. Some clones are missing from TCRdb's copy, which holds only in-frame ones; the method was immunoSEQ multiplex PCR. In the table there are 100,000 or so clones, roughly 80% of which are singletons. The sequenced material came from PBMCs. The receptors were sampled from a female donor in good health and CMV-seropositive.

This chain links TRBV5-1 with TRBJ2-2; D perhaps matches TRBD2 (6 bases). Germline assignment: CDR1 SGHRS and CDR2 YFSETQ. Trimming left V 0 bases short and J 0 bases short, with 12 bases between. The CDR3 contains 17 residues. This CDR3 reads CASSLGFGGANTGELFF. In DNA form, the CDR3 reads TGCGCCAGCAGCTTGGGATTCGGGGGAGCGAACACCGGGGAGCTGTTTTTT.

This rearrangement joins TRBV28 to TRBJ1-2; the D is unclear. This CDR3 spans 11 amino acids. Germline CDR1 MDHEN, CDR2 SYDVKM. Trimming left V 7 bases short and J 6 bases short, with 9 bases between. In nucleotides, the CDR3 is TGTGCCAGCAAGTACACAGATGGCTACACCTTC. Encoded protein: CASKYTDGYTF.